The text below deals with one T cell receptor (beta chain). Being one base from a much bigger clone, this may be a read error. TCRdb redid the calling of the multiplex PCR reads with MiXCR, one entry per CDR3 protein. The sample shows about 150,000 distinct CDR3 sequences, about 22% of them seen only once. The entry originates in a study of breast tumors, draining lymph nodes, adjacent tissues. CDR3 length equals 12 residues. The V end lost 5 bases, the J end lost 8 bases, and 13 bases lay between the germline ends. Germline V lookup: CDR1 GTSNPN, CDR2 SVGIG (reference sequence). Samples came from axillary lymph nodes draining the breast cancer.

The clonotype comes from a female donor with breast cancer. Some clones in this sample may be carry-over from other donors' samples. Source material: axillary lymph node tissue. This rearrangement joins TRBV30 to TRBJ2-1; no clear D. The chain's CDR3 is CAWDGRGHEQFF. CDR3 nucleotides: TGTGCCTGGGACGGACGAGGCCATGAGCAGTTCTTC.